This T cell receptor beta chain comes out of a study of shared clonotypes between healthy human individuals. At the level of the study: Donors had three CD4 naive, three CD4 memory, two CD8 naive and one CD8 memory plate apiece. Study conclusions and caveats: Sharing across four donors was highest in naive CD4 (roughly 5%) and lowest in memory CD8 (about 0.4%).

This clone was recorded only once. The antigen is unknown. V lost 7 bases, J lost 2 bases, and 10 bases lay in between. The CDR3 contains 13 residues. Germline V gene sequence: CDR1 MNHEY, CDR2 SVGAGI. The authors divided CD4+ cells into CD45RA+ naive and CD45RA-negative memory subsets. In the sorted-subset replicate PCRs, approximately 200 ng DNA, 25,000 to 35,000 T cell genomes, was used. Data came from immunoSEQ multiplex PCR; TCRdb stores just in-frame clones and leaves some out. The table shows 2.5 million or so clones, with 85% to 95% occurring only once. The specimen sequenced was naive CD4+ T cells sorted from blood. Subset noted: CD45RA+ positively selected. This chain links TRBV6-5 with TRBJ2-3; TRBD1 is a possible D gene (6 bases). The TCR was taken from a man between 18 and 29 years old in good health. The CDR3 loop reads CASKDRLTDTQYF. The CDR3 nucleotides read TGTGCCAGCAAGGACAGACTCACAGATACGCAGTATTTT.